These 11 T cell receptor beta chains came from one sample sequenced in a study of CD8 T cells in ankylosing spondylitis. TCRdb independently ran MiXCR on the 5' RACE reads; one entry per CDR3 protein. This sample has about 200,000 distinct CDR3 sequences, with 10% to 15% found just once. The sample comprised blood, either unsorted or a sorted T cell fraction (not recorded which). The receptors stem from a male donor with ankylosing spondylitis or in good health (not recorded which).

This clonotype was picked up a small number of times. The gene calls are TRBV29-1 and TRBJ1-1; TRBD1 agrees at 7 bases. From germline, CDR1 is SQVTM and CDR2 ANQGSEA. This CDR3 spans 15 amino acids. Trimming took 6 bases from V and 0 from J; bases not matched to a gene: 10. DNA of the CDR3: TGCAGCGTAGCGTTTGAGGACAGGATGAACACTGAAGCTTTCTTT. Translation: CSVAFEDRMNTEAFF. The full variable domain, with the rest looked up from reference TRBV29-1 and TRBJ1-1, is SAVISQKPSRDICQRGTSLTIQCQVDSQVTMMFWYRQQPGQSLTLIATANQGSEATYESGFVIDKFPISRPNLTFSTLTVSNMSPEDSSIYLCSVAFEDRMNTEAFFGQGTRLTVV.

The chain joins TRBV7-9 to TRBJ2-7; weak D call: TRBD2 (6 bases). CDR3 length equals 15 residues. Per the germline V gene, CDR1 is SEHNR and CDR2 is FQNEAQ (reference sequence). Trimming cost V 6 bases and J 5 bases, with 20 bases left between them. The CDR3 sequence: CASSPRVGGGDEQYF. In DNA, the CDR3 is TGTGCCAGCAGTCCCCGGGTGGGAGGAGGAGACGAGCAGTACTTC.

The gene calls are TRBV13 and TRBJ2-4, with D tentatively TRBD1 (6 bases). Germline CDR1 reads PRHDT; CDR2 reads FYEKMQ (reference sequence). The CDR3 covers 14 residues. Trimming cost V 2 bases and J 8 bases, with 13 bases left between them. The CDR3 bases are TGTGCCAGCAGCTTACGAGGGGGAAGGGACATTCAGTACTTC. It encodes CASSLRGGRDIQYF.

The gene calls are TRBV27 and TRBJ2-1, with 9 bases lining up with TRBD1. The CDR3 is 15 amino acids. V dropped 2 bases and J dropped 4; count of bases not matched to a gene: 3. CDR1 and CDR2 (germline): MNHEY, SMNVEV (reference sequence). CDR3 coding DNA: TGTGCCAGCAGTTTAGCCGGACAGGGGTACAATGAGCAGTTCTTC. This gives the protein CASSLAGQGYNEQFF.

CDR3 sequence (DNA): TGTGCCAGCACCGCGACAGGGGCAGGCGCACCCCTCCACTTT. Amino acid sequence: CASTATGAGAPLHF. The V call is TRBV7-9, the J call TRBJ1-6; 8 bases fit TRBD1. The germline V gene encodes CDR1 SEHNR and CDR2 FQNEAQ (reference sequence). V lost 7 bases, J lost 11 bases, and 10 bases stayed unmatched. The CDR3 has 14 residues.

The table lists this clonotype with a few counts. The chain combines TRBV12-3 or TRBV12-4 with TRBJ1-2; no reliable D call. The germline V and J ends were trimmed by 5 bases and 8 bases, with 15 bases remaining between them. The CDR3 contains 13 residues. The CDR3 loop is CASSPAGDYGYTF. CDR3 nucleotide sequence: TGTGCCAGCAGTCCAGCCGGGGATTACGGCTACACCTTC.

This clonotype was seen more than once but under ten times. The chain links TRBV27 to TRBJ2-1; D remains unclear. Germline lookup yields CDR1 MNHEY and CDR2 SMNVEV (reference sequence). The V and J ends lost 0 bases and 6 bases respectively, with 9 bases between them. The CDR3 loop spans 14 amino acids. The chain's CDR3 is CASSLSPSINEQFF. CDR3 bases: TGTGCCAGCAGTTTATCCCCTTCGATCAATGAGCAGTTCTTC.

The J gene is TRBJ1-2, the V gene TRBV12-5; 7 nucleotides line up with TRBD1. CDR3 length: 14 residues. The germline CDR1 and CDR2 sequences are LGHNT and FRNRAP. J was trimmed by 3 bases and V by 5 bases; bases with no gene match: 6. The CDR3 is CASGPPDRDYGYTF. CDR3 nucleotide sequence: TGTGCTAGTGGTCCCCCCGACAGGGACTATGGCTACACCTTC.

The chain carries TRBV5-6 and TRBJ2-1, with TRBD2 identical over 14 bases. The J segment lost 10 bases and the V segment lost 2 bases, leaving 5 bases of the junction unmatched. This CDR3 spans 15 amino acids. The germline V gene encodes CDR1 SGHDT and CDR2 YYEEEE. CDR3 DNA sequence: TGTGCCAGCAGCTTAGGACTAGCGGGAGGCGGCGAGCAGTTCTTC. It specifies CASSLGLAGGGEQFF.

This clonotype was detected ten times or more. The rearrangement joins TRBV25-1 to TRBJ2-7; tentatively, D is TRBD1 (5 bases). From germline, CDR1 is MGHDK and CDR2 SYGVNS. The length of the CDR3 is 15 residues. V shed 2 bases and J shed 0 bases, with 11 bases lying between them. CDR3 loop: CASSEGVGVSYEQYF. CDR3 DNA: TGTGCCAGCAGTGAAGGGGTAGGGGTCTCCTACGAGCAGTACTTC.

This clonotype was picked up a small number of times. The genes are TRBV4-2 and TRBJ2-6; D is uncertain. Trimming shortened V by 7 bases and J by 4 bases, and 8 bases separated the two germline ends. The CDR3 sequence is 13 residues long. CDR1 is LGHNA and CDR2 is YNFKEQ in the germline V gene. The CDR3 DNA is TGTGCCAGCAACCCCGCGGGGGCCAACGTCCTGACTTTC. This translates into CASNPAGANVLTF.